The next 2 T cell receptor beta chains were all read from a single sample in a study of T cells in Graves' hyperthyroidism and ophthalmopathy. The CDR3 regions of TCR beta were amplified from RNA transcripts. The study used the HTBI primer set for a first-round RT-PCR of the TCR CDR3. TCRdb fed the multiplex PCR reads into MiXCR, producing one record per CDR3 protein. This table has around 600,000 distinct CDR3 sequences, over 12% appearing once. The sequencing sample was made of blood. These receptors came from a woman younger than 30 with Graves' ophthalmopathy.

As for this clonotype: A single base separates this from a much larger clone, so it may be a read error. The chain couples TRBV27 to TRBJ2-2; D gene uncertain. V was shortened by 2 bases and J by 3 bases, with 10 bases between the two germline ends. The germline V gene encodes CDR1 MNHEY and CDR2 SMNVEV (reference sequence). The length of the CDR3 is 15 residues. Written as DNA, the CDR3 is TGTGCCAGCAGTTTAGGCAGCCCTGACACCGGGGAGCTGTTTTTT. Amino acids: CASSLGSPDTGELFF.

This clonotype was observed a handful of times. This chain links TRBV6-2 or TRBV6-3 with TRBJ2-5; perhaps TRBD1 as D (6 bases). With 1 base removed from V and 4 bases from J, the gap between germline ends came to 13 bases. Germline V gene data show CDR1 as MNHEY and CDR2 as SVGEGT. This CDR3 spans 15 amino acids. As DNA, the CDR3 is TGTGCCAGCAGTTACTTGACAGGAATGCTAGAGACCCAGTACTTC. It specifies CASSYLTGMLETQYF.